This T cell receptor (beta chain) was sequenced in a study of blood T cells in healthy people across ages. Findings and limits, study-wide: Changes seen in expanded clonotypes were possibly confounded by donor CMV status left unknown.

Per germline, CDR1 SEHNR and CDR2 FQNEAQ (reference sequence). CDR3 length: 17 residues. V dropped 2 bases and J dropped 8 bases, with 21 bases sitting between them. As to this clonotype: Antigen: not known.

Together with a sample-barcoded 5' primer, a J-beta primer mix was included in a second PCR lasting about 7 to 12 cycles. TCRdb re-called the 5' RACE reads through MiXCR, storing one row per CDR3 protein. Of about 1.1 million distinct CDR3 sequences listed, roughly two fifths are singletons. This chain uses TRBV7-9 with TRBJ1-4, with no clear D. Sequenced: blood. This TCR was sampled from a man in his late teens or twenties in good health. CDR3 amino acids: CASSLWGAAQAGEKLFF. As DNA, the CDR3 is TGTGCCAGCAGCTTATGGGGAGCGGCCCAAGCGGGGGAAAAACTGTTTTTT.